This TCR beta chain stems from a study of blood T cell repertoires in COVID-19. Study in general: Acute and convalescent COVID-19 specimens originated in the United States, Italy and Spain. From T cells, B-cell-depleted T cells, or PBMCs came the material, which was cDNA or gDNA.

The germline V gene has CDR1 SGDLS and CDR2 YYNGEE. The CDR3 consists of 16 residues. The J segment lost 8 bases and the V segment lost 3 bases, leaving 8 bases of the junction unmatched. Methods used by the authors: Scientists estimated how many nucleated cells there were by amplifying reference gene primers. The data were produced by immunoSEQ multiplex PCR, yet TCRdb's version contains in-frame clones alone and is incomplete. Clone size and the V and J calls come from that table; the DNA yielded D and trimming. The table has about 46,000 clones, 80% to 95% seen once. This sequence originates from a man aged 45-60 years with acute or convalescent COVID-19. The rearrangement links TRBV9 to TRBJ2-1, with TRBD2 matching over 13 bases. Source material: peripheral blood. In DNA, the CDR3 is TGTGCCAGCAGCGCCGGACTAGCGGGGGCTGGGGATGAGCAGTTCTTC. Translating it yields CASSAGLAGAGDEQFF.